This T cell receptor (beta chain) was captured in a study of cytomegalovirus exposure and HLA in healthy donors. Study in general: Roughly 180 million T cells yielded 117 million unique TCR beta sequences, as an earlier analysis found.

Comments on this clone: The antigen remains undetermined.

Use of 60 Vbeta and 13 Jbeta primers characterized the PCR. Only in-frame clones appear in the TCRdb table, and some are missing; sequencing was by immunoSEQ multiplex PCR. The sample carries about 140,000 clones, approximately 85% recorded once. Overall study results and limits: Some TCR beta chains (roughly 160 of them) were listed as cytomegalovirus-associated. For cytomegalovirus status, the classifier reportedly gave diagnoses with high specificity and sensitivity.

Trimming took 1 base from V and 4 from J; bases not matched to a gene: 9. Germline V lookup: CDR1 SQVTM, CDR2 ANQGSEA. The CDR3 extends over 16 amino acids. This receptor was identified in a woman in her thirties or forties in good health and CMV-seronegative. V and J are TRBV29-1 and TRBJ2-5; 10 positions match TRBD2. Source material: PBMCs. The CDR3 sequence: CSVEGLAGESGETQYF. The CDR3 coding sequence is TGCAGCGTTGAAGGCCTAGCGGGAGAATCGGGAGAGACCCAGTACTTC.